Listed here are 26 T cell receptor beta chains from one sample, sequenced in a study of T-cell memory formation after mild COVID-19 (dated by TCRdb to about 2021). The library relied on 5' RACE. Reads for this sample came from an Illumina NovaSeq 6000. TCRdb reprocessing: public reads trimmed at Q25 with fastp, clones called with MiXCR, in-frame beta chains kept. For every CDR3 protein sequence, its rows merge into one entry that carries the most common genes and DNA. The sample table lists 290,000 or so distinct CDR3 sequences, roughly a fifth of them with a count of one. The ten most abundant clones make up around 21% of the sample. Source material: PBMCs or a T cell subset sorted from them (not recorded which). All receptors come from a man aged 18-30 years who had mild COVID-19 (a few samples of this study predate the infection). The sample titles of this study are shuffled in the database, so cell type and time point are left out; the donor was told from shared clones.

This clonotype was found a few times. This rearrangement joins TRBV20-1 to TRBJ1-1; tentatively, D is TRBD1 (5 bases). V dropped 7 bases and J dropped 1 base, with 16 bases sitting between them. The CDR3 is 14 amino acids. The germline CDR1 and CDR2 sequences are DFQATT and SNEGSKA (reference sequence). CDR3 sequence reads: CSVPGGVTNTEAFF. DNA for the CDR3: TGCAGTGTCCCCGGGGGGGTGACGAACACTGAAGCTTTCTTT.

This sequence joins TRBV4-2 and TRBJ2-2, with no clear D. CDR1 and CDR2 (germline): LGHNA, YNFKEQ. V lost 2 bases to trimming and J lost 3 bases, with 7 bases between them. The CDR3 runs to 14 residues. The CDR3 here is CASSQLQDTGELFF. Written as DNA, the CDR3 is TGTGCCAGCAGCCAACTACAAGACACCGGGGAGCTGTTTTTT.

The chain uses TRBV12-3 or TRBV12-4 and TRBJ1-6; D remains ambiguous. V was pared by 2 bases and J by 4 bases, with 6 bases between. CDR3 size: 14 residues. The CDR3 is CASSLRGYNSPLHF. The CDR3 region has the DNA TGTGCCAGCAGTTTACGGGGATATAATTCACCCCTCCACTTT.

The table lists this clonotype with a few counts. This chain links TRBV7-9 with TRBJ2-7; D is ambiguous. Germline loops: CDR1 SEHNR, CDR2 FQNEAQ (reference sequence). Trimming removed 2 bases at V and 2 bases at J, with 13 bases between. CDR3 length equals 15 residues. CDR3 in DNA: TGTGCCAGCAGCTTATCGATACACTCAACCTACGAGCAGTACTTC. Residues: CASSLSIHSTYEQYF.

The V and J genes are TRBV5-5 and TRBJ1-5; TRBD1 matches 8 bases. Germline-derived CDR1 and CDR2 are SGHKS and YYEKEE (reference sequence). The trim removed 4 bases at V and 5 bases at J, leaving 11 bases unmatched. The CDR3 is made up of 16 amino acids. CDR3 in amino acids: CASSAYLTGVDQPQHF. The DNA for the CDR3 is TGTGCCAGCAGCGCATACCTGACAGGGGTCGATCAGCCCCAGCATTTT.

V is TRBV12-3 or TRBV12-4 and J is TRBJ1-1; D not resolved. V lost 4 bases and J lost 11, with 14 bases in between. The CDR3 has 12 amino acids. The CDR3 DNA follows: TGTGCCAGCAGTTCAACCACATTGGGTGCTTTCTTT. Its protein is CASSSTTLGAFF.

The rearrangement uses TRBV12-3 or TRBV12-4 and TRBJ2-7, with 11 bases fitting TRBD1. The CDR3 runs 12 residues. The junction had 0 bases not matched to a gene; V was cut back by 5 bases and J by 6 bases. The CDR3 coding sequence is TGTGCCAGCAGTGGGACAGGGGGCGAGCAGTACGTC. Translation gives CASSGTGGEQYV.

A few counts support this clonotype. The rearrangement links TRBV7-9 to TRBJ2-3; 7 bases match TRBD2. The CDR3 totals 15 residues. Germline values: CDR1 SEHNR, CDR2 FQNEAQ (reference sequence). J was trimmed by 1 base and V by 1 base; bases with no gene match: 2. CDR3 sequence: CASSLVTSGTDTQYF. The CDR3 bases are TGTGCCAGCAGCTTAGTTACTAGCGGCACAGATACGCAGTATTTT. The full variable domain, completed using reference TRBV7-9 and TRBJ2-3, is DTGVSQNPRHKITKRGQNVTFRCDPISEHNRLYWYRQTLGQGPEFLTYFQNEAQLEKSRLLSDRFSAERPKGSFSTLEIQRTEQGDSAMYLCASSLVTSGTDTQYFGPGTRLTVL.

DNA of the CDR3: TGCGCCAGCAGCCAAGATCGGGAGCACACCGTAAAACTGTTTTTT. Protein sequence: CASSQDREHTVKLFF. V gene TRBV4-3 combines with J gene TRBJ1-4; D not certain. Deletions cut 0 bases from V and 10 bases from J, with 15 bases between. This CDR3 has 15 residues. The germline gives CDR1 LGHNA, CDR2 YSLEER.

This clonotype occurred a few times. The chain combines TRBV7-2 with TRBJ2-7, with D possibly TRBD1 on 6 matching bases. The V and J ends lost 4 bases and 3 bases respectively, with 16 bases between them. Germline CDR1 reads SGHTA; CDR2 reads FQGNSA. CDR3 length equals 15 residues. CDR3 in DNA: TGTGCCAGCAGCTGGGGGCAGGGGAATTACTACGAGCAGTACTTC. Residues: CASSWGQGNYYEQYF.

This clonotype occurred a few times. This chain uses TRBV20-1 with TRBJ2-1; 9 bases align to TRBD2. Per the germline V gene, CDR1 is DFQATT and CDR2 is SNEGSKA (reference sequence). With 4 bases clipped from V and 0 bases from J, the junction kept 7 bases outside the gene matches. This CDR3 comprises 16 residues. In DNA, the CDR3 is TGCAGTGCTACTTCCCCTAGCGGGGCCTCCTACAATGAGCAGTTCTTC. Its protein product is CSATSPSGASYNEQFF.

The chain joins TRBV9 to TRBJ2-2; a weak D match, TRBD1 (5 bases). V was pared by 0 bases and J by 5 bases, with 8 bases between. Germline lookup yields CDR1 SGDLS and CDR2 YYNGEE. This CDR3 is 14 amino acids long. The CDR3 here is CASSVGTPTGELFF. CDR3 coding DNA: TGTGCCAGCAGCGTAGGGACACCGACCGGGGAGCTGTTTTTT.

V and J are TRBV2 and TRBJ1-1, with D possibly TRBD1 on 5 matching bases. CDR1 SNHLY and CDR2 FYNNEI come from the germline V gene. The V end was cut by 8 bases, the J end by 0 bases, with 13 bases between. The CDR3 is 14 residues long. The DNA for the CDR3 is TGTGCCAGCTTACTGGACAAGCTGAACACTGAAGCTTTCTTT. Protein sequence: CASLLDKLNTEAFF.

This clonotype was found a few times. The J gene is TRBJ1-4, the V gene TRBV4-1, with D perhaps TRBD1 (6 bases). Germline V gene data show CDR1 as MGHRA and CDR2 as YSYEKL. The V gene lost 0 bases and the J gene lost 5 bases, with 7 bases spanning the gap. This CDR3 is 14 amino acids long. The DNA of the CDR3 is TGCGCCAGCAGCCAAGAAGGACAGAATGAAAAACTGTTTTTT. Translated, it gives CASSQEGQNEKLFF.

In its sample, this clonotype was seen a few times. Sequence at one end of the junction differs from germline and may be a read error. The chain carries TRBV5-1 and TRBJ2-7; possibly TRBD1 or TRBD2 for D (6 bases each). The CDR3 sequence is 15 residues long. Germline CDR1 reads SGHRS; CDR2 reads YFSETQ. The CDR3 here is CSSSWGETGYYEQYF. The CDR3 DNA is TGCTCCAGCAGCTGGGGGGAGACAGGCTACTACGAGCAGTACTTC.

The rearrangement links TRBV30 to TRBJ1-3; D not resolved. This CDR3 comprises 14 residues. The V and J ends lost 2 bases and 0 bases respectively, with 8 bases between them. CDR1 is GTSNPN, CDR2 SVGIG, per germline (reference sequence). In DNA form, the CDR3 reads TGTGCCTGGAGTCCAGACAACTCTGGAAACACCATATATTTT. Its translation is CAWSPDNSGNTIYF.

This sequence joins TRBV4-2 and TRBJ1-5, with 8 positions matching TRBD1. V shed 0 bases and J 7 bases; nucleotides not matched to a gene: 5. CDR3 length: 15 amino acids. The germline V gene has CDR1 LGHNA and CDR2 YNFKEQ. Here the CDR3 DNA reads TGTGCCAGCAGCCAAGAAGGACAGGGAGGCCAGCCCCAGCATTTT. Translating gives CASSQEGQGGQPQHF.

The chain links TRBV2 to TRBJ2-3; D may be TRBD1 (6 bases). The CDR3 extends over 13 amino acids. The V end was cut by 10 bases, the J end by 2 bases, with 13 bases between. Looked up from germline, CDR1 is SNHLY and CDR2 is FYNNEI. The CDR3 reads CAKGQSSTDTQYF. The CDR3 bases are TGTGCCAAGGGACAATCCTCCACAGATACGCAGTATTTT. The variable domain in full, with the rest retrieved from reference TRBV2 and TRBJ2-3, is EPEVTQTPSHQVTQMGQEVILRCVPISNHLYFYWYRQILGQKVEFLVSFYNNEISEKSEIFDDQFSVERPDGSNFTLKIRSTKLEDSAMYFCAKGQSSTDTQYFGPGTRLTVL.

The rearrangement links TRBV29-1 to TRBJ2-1; 7 bases fit TRBD1. Germline values: CDR1 SQVTM, CDR2 ANQGSEA. CDR3 length: 14 residues. J lost 8 bases, V lost 8 bases, and 15 bases had no gene match. The CDR3 nucleotides read TGCAGCTGCATTGAGGGGGCCCTCTGGGATGAGCAGTTCTTC. Encoded protein: CSCIEGALWDEQFF.

J is TRBJ2-5 and V is TRBV6-1, with 7 bases matching TRBD2. V was clipped by 2 bases and J by 2 bases; unmatched bases: 5. There are 15 residues in the CDR3. Germline V gene sequence: CDR1 MNHNS, CDR2 SASEGT. CDR3 sequence: CASSESAGRQETQYF. The CDR3 DNA is TGTGCCAGCAGTGAATCAGCGGGGAGGCAAGAGACCCAGTACTTC.

This chain uses TRBV6-2 or TRBV6-3 with TRBJ2-7; D possibly corresponds to TRBD1 (5 bases). CDR1 and CDR2 from the germline V gene are MNHEY and SVGEGT. The CDR3 spans 13 residues. V shed 11 bases and J shed 2 bases, with 16 bases lying between them. CDR3 loop: CASRQLLAYEQYF. Here the CDR3 DNA reads TGTGCCTCCAGACAGCTCCTCGCCTACGAGCAGTACTTC.

The V gene is TRBV4-2, the J gene TRBJ2-3; 10 bases are shared with TRBD2. The junction had 9 bases not matched to a gene; V was cut back by 1 base and J by 5 bases. The CDR3 loop spans 17 amino acids. Looked up from germline, CDR1 is LGHNA and CDR2 is YNFKEQ. This CDR3 reads CASSQGVYLAGEDTQYF. Here the CDR3 DNA reads TGTGCCAGCAGCCAAGGGGTATATCTAGCGGGGGAAGATACGCAGTATTTT.

Only a few counts were recorded for this clonotype. V usage is TRBV12-3 or TRBV12-4 and J usage is TRBJ1-5, with 9 bases that match TRBD1. The ends lost 3 bases at V and 6 bases at J; junction bases unmatched: 9. CDR3 length equals 16 residues. CDR3 nucleotides: TGTGCCAGCAGTTTGGGTACAGGGGGCTGGGGTCAGCCCCAGCATTTT. Amino acid sequence: CASSLGTGGWGQPQHF.

The chain joins TRBV12-3 or TRBV12-4 to TRBJ2-5, with TRBD2 as a possible D gene (5 bases). The CDR3 has 14 residues. V was trimmed by 10 bases and J by 2 bases, leaving 17 bases between them. This CDR3 is CATTRVASQETQYF. CDR3 nucleotides: TGTGCCACCACTAGGGTAGCGTCTCAAGAGACCCAGTACTTC.

A few counts support this clonotype. The genes are TRBV20-1 and TRBJ2-5; 15 nucleotides align to TRBD2. CDR3 length equals 16 residues. The V gene's germline CDR1 is DFQATT and CDR2 SNEGSKA (reference sequence). The V segment lost 5 bases and the J segment 6 bases; nucleotides outside the gene matches: 10. The CDR3 here is CSARFSGTSGGKTQYF. The DNA for the CDR3 is TGCAGTGCTCGATTTTCTGGGACTAGCGGGGGGAAGACCCAGTACTTC.

The chain uses TRBV5-5 and TRBJ2-7; D ambiguous. This CDR3 is built from 15 residues. Trimming cost V 4 bases and J 2 bases, with 16 bases left between them. CDR1 and CDR2 from the germline V gene are SGHKS and YYEKEE (reference sequence). CDR3 nucleotides: TGTGCCAGCAGCACGTGGACGGTTCTTGCCTACGAGCAGTACTTC. Its translation is CASSTWTVLAYEQYF.